Detailed here is one T cell receptor beta chain. Its matching antigen is unknown. This PCR relied on a set of 60 Vbeta primers and 13 Jbeta primers. In the study's own analysis: A later analysis counted around 74 million unique TCR beta chains, some 10 million shared. Measured with immunoSEQ multiplex PCR; TCRdb has only the in-frame clones, and not every one. V and J calls and clone size come straight from that table; D and trimming were deduced from the DNA. This table holds about 130,000 clones, 83% found once. These data belong to a study of cytomegalovirus exposure and HLA in healthy donors. About the research overall: About 80 million unique TCRs, all from HLA-typed donors, were included in an early release of the data.

V lost 1 base to trimming and J lost 8 bases, with 12 bases between them. Germline lookup yields CDR1 LGHNA and CDR2 YSLEER. This CDR3 contains 14 residues. Overall study findings and caveats: Rarity characterized most TCR sequences, yet some public TCRs appeared in many donors.

This rearrangement joins TRBV4-3 to TRBJ1-3; no definite D call. The specimen was PBMCs. The TCR originated in a girl aged 2 to 10 in good health and CMV-seronegative. The CDR3 is CASSQARGADTIYF. For the CDR3, the DNA is TGCGCCAGCAGCCAAGCCCGGGGAGCGGACACCATATATTTT.